A selection of T cell receptor beta chains follows, all from one sample in a study of T cell responses to AZD1222 COVID-19 vaccine. Method: immunoSEQ multiplex PCR; TCRdb's copy keeps in-frame clones and lacks some. The table records about 140,000 clones, 85% to 95% of them present only once. The sample was peripheral blood, taken after recovery from COVID-19. These receptors were obtained from an adult who had recovered from COVID-19. Both conserved end residues are part of each CDR3. D genes are given only for firm matches. The size of a clone is reported for some rows only, either as once, few or many, or as a class for expanded clones.

CASSIGGGLMAKNIQYF	TGTGCCAGTAGTATAGGTGGCGGGCTTATGGCCAAAAACATTCAGTACTTC	TRBV19	TRBJ2-4	.	.
CASSPNRQGTQYF	TGTGCCAGCAGTCCAAACCGACAGGGAACGCAGTATTTT	TRBV2	TRBJ2-3	TRBD1	.
CASSDSDIPFTEAFF	TGTGCCAGCAGTGACTCGGACATACCCTTCACTGAAGCTTTCTTT	TRBV27	TRBJ1-1	.	.
CATSDGTSAHNEQFF	TGTGCCACCAGTGATGGGACTAGCGCCCACAATGAGCAGTTCTTC	TRBV24-1	TRBJ2-1	TRBD2	.
CAWTGGSSYNSPLHF	TGTGCTTGGACAGGGGGAAGCTCCTATAATTCACCCCTCCACTTT	TRBV30	TRBJ1-6	TRBD1	.
CSVARGNTEAFF	TGCAGCGTGGCGCGGGGGAACACTGAAGCTTTCTTT	TRBV29-1	TRBJ1-1	.	.
CSASRGEVSGANVLTF	TGCAGTGCTAGTCGGGGGGAGGTCTCTGGGGCCAACGTCCTGACTTTC	TRBV20-1	TRBJ2-6	TRBD2	.
CASSLGGLAGALEQFF	TGTGCCAGCAGCTTGGGGGGACTAGCGGGAGCCCTTGAGCAGTTCTTC	TRBV7-2	TRBJ2-1	TRBD2	.
CASSPYPGSTDTQYF	TGTGCCAGCAGCCCATACCCGGGTAGCACAGATACGCAGTATTTT	TRBV7-9	TRBJ2-3	.	.
CASSLAGTGGYYGYTF	TGTGCCAGCAGCTTAGCGGGGACAGGGGGCTACTATGGCTACACCTTC	TRBV7-2	TRBJ1-2	TRBD1	.
CAIGVRGYEQYF	TGTGCCATCGGGGTTAGAGGTTACGAGCAGTACTTC	TRBV10-3	TRBJ2-7	.	.
CASSPPGAQGYGYTF	TGCGCCAGCAGCCCCCCCGGCGCTCAGGGCTATGGCTACACCTTC	TRBV4-1	TRBJ1-2	.	once
CSVEDSSGNTIYF	TGCAGCGTTGAGGATTCCTCTGGAAACACCATATATTTT	TRBV29-1	TRBJ1-3	.	.
CATARIREANYGYTF	TGTGCCACCGCCAGAATTCGGGAGGCTAACTATGGCTACACCTTC	TRBV19	TRBJ1-2	.	.